This T cell receptor beta chain was captured in a study of persistence of HIV-infected CD4 T cells. Study in general: Blood samples, up to roughly 180 mL, came from multiple time points, except a couple of leukapheresis donors sampled once.

The stimulus was lysate of CMV-infected fibroblasts, around 10 ug/mL. Memory cells lacking CD40L and CD69 with high CD45RO were sorted. With respect to this clone: Its antigen is currently unknown.

The libraries were made with immunoSEQ version 4 in survey mode. The repertoire was sequenced with immunoSEQ multiplex PCR; TCRdb's copy has only in-frame clones and lacks some. The sample has approximately 27,000 clones, around 80% seen once. Per the germline V gene, CDR1 is LGHDT and CDR2 is YNNKEL (reference sequence). The CDR3 contains 14 residues. V lost 4 bases, J lost 1 base, and 3 bases stayed unmatched. This clonotype was obtained from an adult woman with HIV who was CMV-seropositive. The genes are TRBV3-1 (or the pseudogene TRBV3-2) and TRBJ1-1, with 7 bases fitting TRBD1. Material: CD4+ T cells sorted from PBMCs after roughly 17-hour stimulation, obtained from a patient who received antiretroviral therapy. The DNA of the CDR3 is TGTGCCAGCAGCCTGGGACAGTCGAACACTGAAGCTTTCTTT. This sequence encodes CASSLGQSNTEAFF.